This TCR beta chain was profiled in a study of T-cell memory formation after mild COVID-19. From 5'RACE with constant-segment primers came TCR alpha and TCR beta cDNA libraries that carried sample barcodes and UMIs. TCRdb analysed the 5' RACE reads with MiXCR anew, one entry per CDR3 protein. Among 470,000 or so distinct CDR3 sequences listed, about 20% were seen once. Study-level findings and limits: Several responding clones turned up in pre-infection memory, indicating that cross-reactive memory may have taken part.

As to this clonotype: No antigen is known for it.

What was sequenced was PBMCs or a T cell subset sorted from them (not recorded which). This TCR was recovered from an adult woman who had mild COVID-19 (a few samples of this study predate the infection). Cell type and time point are not known.

CDR3 in DNA: TGTGCCAGCAGCTTACAGGAGACTAGCGGGAGAAATTCCGGGGAGCTGTTTTTT. Translating gives CASSLQETSGRNSGELFF. This sequence joins TRBV7-8 and TRBJ2-2; 12 bases fit TRBD2. V was pared by 2 bases and J by 6 bases, with 10 bases of the junction left unmatched. CDR1 is SGHVS and CDR2 is FQNEAQ in the germline V gene. The CDR3 loop spans 18 amino acids.